The TCR beta chain described here comes from a study of blood T cells in healthy people across ages. CDR3 length equals 15 residues. Germline trimming cut 4 bases from V and 10 bases from J; bases unmatched to any gene: 7. CDR1 is DFQATT, CDR2 SNEGSKA, per germline (reference sequence). A minimum of 6 micrograms of total RNA was extracted per sample. The authors ran a second PCR of roughly 6 to 12 cycles using a sample-barcoded 5' primer and a J-beta primer mix. TCRdb used MiXCR to reprocess the 5' RACE reads, holding one entry per CDR3 protein. The sample lists 700,000 or so distinct CDR3 sequences, around two fifths occurring once.

The material sequenced was blood. V gene TRBV20-1 combines with J gene TRBJ2-1; TRBD2 aligns across 16 bases. This clonotype was obtained from a man of 80 years or more in good health. CDR3 loop: CSATGTSGGAHEQFF. CDR3 coding DNA: TGCAGTGCTACGGGGACTAGCGGGGGGGCACACGAGCAGTTCTTC.